The rows below give T cell receptor beta chains drawn from one sample of a study of blood T cell repertoires in COVID-19. The table came from immunoSEQ multiplex PCR; TCRdb's copy has only in-frame clones and leaves some out. The sample holds roughly 350,000 clones, approximately 89% seen once. The sequenced material came from peripheral blood. These receptors were obtained from a woman in her 30s with COVID-19, enrolled during active disease. CDR3s include the opening cysteine and the closing phenylalanine or tryptophan. The D gene is left open where the match is weak. Rows may omit the clone size; those that give it use once, few, many or a size class.

abundance	j_gene	d_gene	len	v_gene	CDR3aa	CDR3nt
NA	TRBJ2-7	NA	13	TRBV6-5	CASSPLQNYEQYF	TGTGCCAGCAGCCCCCTTCAGAACTACGAGCAGTACTTC
NA	TRBJ2-5	NA	16	TRBV3-1/TRBV3-2	CASSQAPGLFQETQYF	TGTGCCAGCAGCCAGGCCCCCGGACTTTTCCAAGAGACCCAGTACTTC
NA	TRBJ2-4	TRBD1	17	TRBV28	CASRSAQGDLAKNIQYF	TGTGCCAGCAGATCCGCACAGGGGGACTTAGCCAAAAACATTCAGTACTTC
once	TRBJ2-7	TRBD2	15	TRBV7-2	CASSSTSGRADEQYF	TGTGCCAGCAGCTCGACTAGCGGGAGGGCGGACGAGCAGTACTTC
once	TRBJ1-2	TRBD1	13	TRBV7-2	CASSSQGPHGYTF	TGTGCCAGCAGCTCACAGGGGCCGCATGGCTACACCTTC
NA	TRBJ2-5	TRBD1	14	TRBV2	CASSGDRGSETQYF	TGTGCCAGCAGTGGGGACAGGGGTTCGGAGACCCAGTACTTC
NA	TRBJ1-1	NA	15	TRBV18	CASSPVSGTGTEAFF	TGTGCCAGCTCACCGGTTTCCGGGACTGGCACTGAAGCTTTCTTT
few	TRBJ2-3	NA	14	TRBV11-3	CASSLSPRADTQYF	TGTGCCAGCAGCTTGAGCCCCCGGGCAGATACGCAGTATTTT
NA	TRBJ2-4	TRBD2	13	TRBV5-5	CASSPGGGDIQYF	TGTGCCAGCAGCCCAGGTGGGGGGGACATTCAGTACTTC
NA	TRBJ1-1	NA	14	TRBV7-2	CASSLGRSNTEAFF	TGTGCCAGCAGCTTAGGGAGGTCGAACACTGAAGCTTTCTTT
NA	TRBJ2-2	TRBD2	18	TRBV5-1	CASSDGLAGGLRHGELFF	TGCGCCAGCAGCGACGGACTAGCGGGAGGGTTAAGACACGGGGAGCTGTTTTTT
NA	TRBJ2-1	NA	14	TRBV5-1	CASQAERGYNEQFF	TGCGCCAGCCAAGCGGAGAGAGGTTACAATGAGCAGTTCTTC
NA	TRBJ2-5	NA	11	TRBV28	CASSSQETQYF	TGTGCCAGCAGTTCTCAAGAGACCCAGTACTTC
NA	TRBJ2-3	NA	15	TRBV5-1	CASSFPGEPADTQYF	TGCGCCAGCAGCTTCCCGGGAGAACCCGCAGATACGCAGTATTTT
NA	TRBJ2-7	NA	12	TRBV12-3/TRBV12-4	CASTRDSYEQYF	TGTGCCAGCACCCGGGACTCCTACGAGCAGTACTTC
NA	TRBJ1-6	NA	15	TRBV25-1	CASSSHGGYYSPLHF	TGTGCCAGCAGTTCACACGGGGGATACTATTCACCCCTCCACTTT
NA	TRBJ2-7	NA	12	TRBV2	CASWREPYEQYF	TGTGCCAGCTGGCGGGAACCCTACGAGCAGTACTTC
once	TRBJ2-4	NA	17	TRBV21-1	CASSATKLAGAKNIQYF	TGTGCCAGCAGCGCAACAAAACTAGCGGGAGCCAAAAACATTCAGTACTTC
NA	TRBJ1-5	NA	16	TRBV28	CASTPSAGPSDQPQHF	TGTGCCAGCACCCCTTCGGCGGGACCTTCCGATCAGCCCCAGCATTTT
NA	TRBJ2-5	TRBD2	16	TRBV10-1	CASSESAGGVRETQYF	TGCGCCAGCAGTGAGTCGGCGGGGGGGGTTCGGGAGACCCAGTACTTC
NA	TRBJ1-6	TRBD1	15	TRBV30	CAWRVRGQGVSPLHF	TGTGCCTGGAGAGTCAGGGGACAGGGGGTTTCACCCCTCCACTTT
NA	TRBJ2-7	TRBD2	14	TRBV6-1	CASSEGGRRYEQYF	TGTGCCAGCAGTGAGGGCGGGAGAAGGTACGAGCAGTACTTC
NA	TRBJ1-2	NA	15	TRBV10-3	CAISVTPDTNYGYTF	TGTGCCATCAGTGTGACACCGGATACTAACTATGGCTACACCTTC
NA	TRBJ1-5	NA	15	TRBV19	CASRPGRGSNQPQHF	TGTGCCAGTAGACCCGGACGGGGGAGCAATCAGCCCCAGCATTTT
NA	TRBJ2-1	TRBD1	15	TRBV5-1	CASSHGQGGYNEQFF	TGCGCCAGCAGCCACGGACAGGGGGGGTACAATGAGCAGTTCTTC
NA	TRBJ1-1	NA	16	TRBV5-4	CASSLAGVPGGTEAFF	TGTGCCAGCAGCTTGGCCGGGGTGCCTGGGGGGACTGAAGCTTTCTTT
NA	TRBJ2-5	TRBD2	16	TRBV3-1/TRBV3-2	CASSRPPEREEETQYF	TGTGCCAGCAGCCGGCCGCCTGAGCGGGAGGAAGAGACCCAGTACTTC
NA	TRBJ2-7	TRBD1	13	TRBV2	CASRGQGAYEQYF	TGTGCCAGCAGGGGACAGGGGGCCTACGAGCAGTACTTC
NA	TRBJ1-2	TRBD1	15	TRBV4-3	CASSQGTGGGYGYTF	TGCGCCAGCAGCCAAGGGACAGGGGGGGGCTATGGCTACACCTTC
NA	TRBJ1-5	TRBD1	14	TRBV2	CASRGTVSNQPQHF	TGTGCCAGCAGGGGGACAGTTAGCAATCAGCCCCAGCATTTT
NA	TRBJ2-5	TRBD2	16	TRBV4-1	CASSQVVAGSQETQYF	TGCGCCAGCAGCCAAGTGGTAGCGGGGTCCCAAGAGACCCAGTACTTC
NA	TRBJ1-4	NA	13	TRBV5-4	CASSLRQGEKLFF	TGTGCCAGCAGCTTACGACAAGGTGAAAAACTGTTTTTT
once	TRBJ2-2	TRBD2	17	TRBV9	CASSPRLAGGNTGELFF	TGTGCCAGCAGCCCCAGACTAGCGGGTGGTAACACCGGGGAGCTGTTTTTT
NA	TRBJ2-1	TRBD2	15	TRBV5-8	CASSSGTSGRNEQFF	TGTGCCAGCAGCTCCGGGACTAGCGGGAGGAATGAGCAGTTCTTC
few	TRBJ2-7	TRBD2	14	TRBV5-4	CASSSKRGTYEQYF	TGTGCCAGCAGCTCCAAGCGGGGCACCTACGAGCAGTACTTC
NA	TRBJ2-2	NA	12	TRBV6-5	CASTRDTGELFF	TGTGCCAGCACCAGGGACACCGGGGAGCTGTTTTTT
NA	TRBJ2-6	NA	16	TRBV5-3	CARSSRQASEANVLTF	TGTGCCAGAAGCTCCCGACAGGCCTCTGAGGCCAACGTCCTGACTTTC
NA	TRBJ1-1	NA	13	TRBV7-9	CASSLPLDTEAFF	TGTGCCAGCAGCTTACCACTCGACACTGAAGCTTTCTTT
NA	TRBJ2-5	TRBD2	16	TRBV5-1	CASSSGLAGGPETQYF	TGCGCCAGCAGCTCGGGACTAGCGGGAGGGCCCGAGACCCAGTACTTC
NA	TRBJ2-2	TRBD2	17	TRBV27	CASSQWGGTSSSGELFF	TGTGCCAGCAGTCAATGGGGTGGGACTAGCTCGTCCGGGGAGCTGTTTTTT
NA	TRBJ2-1	NA	12	TRBV15	CATSGPMNEQFF	TGTGCCACCAGCGGCCCAATGAATGAGCAGTTCTTC
NA	TRBJ1-1	NA	14	TRBV5-4	CASSDAGVNTEAFF	TGTGCCAGCAGCGATGCGGGGGTGAACACTGAAGCTTTCTTT
NA	TRBJ2-7	NA	13	TRBV11-2	CASSWSSLYEQYF	TGTGCCAGCAGCTGGAGCTCTCTGTACGAGCAGTACTTC
NA	TRBJ2-6	TRBD2	19	TRBV14	CASSHLGLEDFSGANVLTF	TGTGCCAGCAGCCATCTAGGACTAGAGGACTTCTCTGGGGCCAACGTCCTGACTTTC
NA	TRBJ2-1	TRBD2	15	TRBV2	CASSEGLAEYNEQFF	TGTGCCAGCAGTGAGGGACTAGCGGAATACAATGAGCAGTTCTTC
once	TRBJ1-4	TRBD1	14	TRBV2	CASSEEVTGGKLFF	TGTGCCAGCAGTGAAGAGGTGACAGGGGGAAAACTGTTTTTT
NA	TRBJ1-1	NA	14	TRBV3-1/TRBV3-2	CASSQDRGGTEAFF	TGTGCCAGCAGCCAAGACAGGGGTGGCACTGAAGCTTTCTTT
NA	TRBJ2-5	TRBD1	15	TRBV2	CASGATGGLPGTQYF	TGTGCCAGCGGAGCAACAGGGGGCCTTCCGGGGACCCAGTACTTC
once	TRBJ2-3	TRBD2	16	TRBV2	CASTRLAGGSPDTQYF	TGTGCCAGCACGAGACTAGCGGGAGGGTCCCCAGATACGCAGTATTTT
few	TRBJ2-4	NA	15	TRBV6-5	CASSYSSDTSNIQYF	TGTGCCAGCAGTTACTCGTCGGACACCTCAAACATTCAGTACTTC
NA	TRBJ2-7	NA	14	TRBV10-1	CASSESSRFSEQYF	TGCGCCAGCAGTGAGTCCTCCCGTTTCTCCGAGCAGTACTTC
NA	TRBJ2-2	TRBD2	14	TRBV5-6	CASGAGGGTGELFF	TGTGCCAGCGGGGCGGGAGGAGGGACCGGGGAGCTGTTTTTT
NA	TRBJ2-7	NA	16	TRBV7-2	CASSHTGLQSSYEQYF	TGTGCCAGCAGCCATACGGGACTCCAGAGCTCCTACGAGCAGTACTTC
few	TRBJ1-1	NA	14	TRBV5-4	CASSSGLMNTEAFF	TGTGCCAGCAGCTCCGGACTGATGAACACTGAAGCTTTCTTT
NA	TRBJ1-5	TRBD1	15	TRBV19	CASSTDRATGGPQHF	TGTGCCAGTAGTACGGACAGGGCGACGGGAGGGCCCCAGCATTTT
NA	TRBJ2-1	NA	13	TRBV3-1/TRBV3-2	CASSQSGRYEQFF	TGTGCCAGCAGCCAAAGTGGGCGCTATGAGCAGTTCTTC
NA	TRBJ2-7	NA	11	TRBV19	CASSIRGEQYF	TGTGCCAGTAGTATTCGCGGCGAGCAGTACTTC